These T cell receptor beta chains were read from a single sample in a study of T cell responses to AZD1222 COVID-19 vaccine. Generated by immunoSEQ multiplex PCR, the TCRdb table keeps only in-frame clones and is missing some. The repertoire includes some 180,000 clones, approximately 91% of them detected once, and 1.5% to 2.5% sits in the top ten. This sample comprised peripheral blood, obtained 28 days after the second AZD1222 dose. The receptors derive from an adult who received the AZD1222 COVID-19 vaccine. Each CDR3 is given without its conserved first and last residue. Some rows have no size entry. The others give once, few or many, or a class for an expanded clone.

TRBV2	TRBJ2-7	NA	ASSTTTQDEQY
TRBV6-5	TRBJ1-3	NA	ASSFLGGSGNTIY
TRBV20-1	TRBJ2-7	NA	SARRGYEQY
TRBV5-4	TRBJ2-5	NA	ASTLAGKETQY
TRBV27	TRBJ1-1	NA	ASARTGGVTEAF
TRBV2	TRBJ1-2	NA	ASSEPGYGYT
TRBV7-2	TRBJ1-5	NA	ASSLGQGGQPQH
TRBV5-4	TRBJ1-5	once	ASSFRNQPQH
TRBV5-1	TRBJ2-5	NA	ASSLGSGQETQY
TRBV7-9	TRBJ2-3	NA	ASSGIAGGITDTQY
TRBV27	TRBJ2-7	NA	ASSPGRSSYEQY
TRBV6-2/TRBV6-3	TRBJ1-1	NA	ASSFSGAGNTEAF
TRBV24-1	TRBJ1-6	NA	ATSEGDRRSYNSPLH
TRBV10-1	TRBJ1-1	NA	ASSFGTENTEAF
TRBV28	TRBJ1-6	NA	ASSLAGGSPLH
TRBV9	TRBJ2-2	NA	ASSVDRDTYTGELF
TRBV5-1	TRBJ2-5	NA	ASSFGLAPQETQY
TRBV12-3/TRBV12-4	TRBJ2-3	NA	ASSLKGSDTQY
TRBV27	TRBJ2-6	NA	ASSNRGLGANVLT
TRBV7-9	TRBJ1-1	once	ASRSAGGEAF
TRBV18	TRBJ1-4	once	ASSPGQADEKLF
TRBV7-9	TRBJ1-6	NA	ASSLTGADSPLH
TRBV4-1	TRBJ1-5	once	ASSPGQNQPQH
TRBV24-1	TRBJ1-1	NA	ATSRGGVNTEAF
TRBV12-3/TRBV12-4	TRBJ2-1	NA	ASATDNEQF
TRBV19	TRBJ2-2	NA	ASSIGGGSNTGELF
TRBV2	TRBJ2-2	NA	ASIGTAGLGELF
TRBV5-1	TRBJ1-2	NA	ASSSDGAYGYT
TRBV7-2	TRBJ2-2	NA	ASTLWRGGELF
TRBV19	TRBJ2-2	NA	ASLGTGAVGELF
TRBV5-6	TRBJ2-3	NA	ASSLVGQVSDTQY
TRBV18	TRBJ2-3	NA	ASQDPSTDTQY
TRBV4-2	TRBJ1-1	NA	ASRLQGGGVNTEAF
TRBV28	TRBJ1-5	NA	ASSLFIWGQGANQPQH
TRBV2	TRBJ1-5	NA	ASSAKRASNQPQH
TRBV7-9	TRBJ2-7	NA	ASSTTGGSYEQY
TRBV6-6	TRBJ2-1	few	ASSFVSGRQWSSYNEQF
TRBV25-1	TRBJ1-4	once	ASSPSGGEKLF
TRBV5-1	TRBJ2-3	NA	ASSQSPLAGGTDTQY
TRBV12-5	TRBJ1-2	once	ASGISGGGYGYT
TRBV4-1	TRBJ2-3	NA	ASSQDGGLAVNLWITDTQY
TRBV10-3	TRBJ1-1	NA	AISRQGPMNTEAF
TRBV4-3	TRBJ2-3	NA	ASSQVRLAGAVLTDTQY
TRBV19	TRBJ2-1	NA	ASSPGTSGLLEQF
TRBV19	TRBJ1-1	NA	ASSTKFQVETEAF
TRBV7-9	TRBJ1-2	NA	ASSLGQANYGYT
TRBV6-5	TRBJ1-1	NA	ATSPALNTEAF
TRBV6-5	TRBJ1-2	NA	ASHSTGRNYGYT
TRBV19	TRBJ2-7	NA	ASSEAGHPTRQQY
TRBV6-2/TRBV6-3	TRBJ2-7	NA	ASSYWGEQY
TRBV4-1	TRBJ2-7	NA	ASSPGGSSSYEQY
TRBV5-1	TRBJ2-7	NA	ASSPDGKGYEQY
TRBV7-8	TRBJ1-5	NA	ASSYSGLINQPQH
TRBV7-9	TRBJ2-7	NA	ASSLNAYEQY
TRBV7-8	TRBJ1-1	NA	ASSLGQGLEAF